This T cell receptor beta chain comes out of a study of blood T cell repertoires in COVID-19. About the research overall: Acute and convalescent COVID-19 specimens originated in the United States, Italy and Spain.

In its sample, this clone was seen a few times. Per the original data handling: Estimation of nucleated cell counts was performed using reference gene primer amplification. The data were produced by immunoSEQ multiplex PCR, yet TCRdb's version contains in-frame clones alone and is incomplete. The DNA was the basis for D and trimming; V, J and clone size are from that table. The sample includes 85,000 to 95,000 clones, roughly nine tenths seen only once; the top ten take approximately 5.6%. V lost 3 bases and J 3 bases, leaving 7 bases between the germline ends. The CDR3 length is 13 residues. This receptor was obtained from a woman of 80 years or more with active COVID-19. This sequence joins TRBV12-3 or TRBV12-4 and TRBJ2-3, with D perhaps TRBD2 (5 bases). The material sequenced was peripheral blood. The CDR3 loop reads CASSFTGTDTQYF. CDR3 bases: TGTGCCAGCAGTTTCACGGGAACAGATACGCAGTATTTT.